This T cell receptor (beta chain) was recorded in a study of blood T cells in healthy people across ages. Study findings and constraints: No one knew whether donors had CMV, which possibly confounded expanded clonotype changes.

The V gene's germline CDR1 is SGHRS and CDR2 YFSETQ. The V end lost 1 base, the J end lost 4 bases, and 15 bases lay between the germline ends. This CDR3 region has 16 residues. This clonotype was seen ten or more times. The target antigen is unknown. The use of a sample-barcoded 5' primer and a J-beta primer mix characterized a second PCR of 7 to 11 cycles. TCRdb analysed the 5' RACE reads with MiXCR anew, one entry per CDR3 protein. The table shows over a million distinct CDR3 sequences, with roughly a quarter occurring only once. The data also belong to a second study, concerning T cells of mothers and their children. This second report adds: Random nucleotides (2-4) and sample barcodes were added by the M1S primer used in the second PCR. Every mother supplied over 9 million TCR beta CDR3 reads and every child 2.5 million to 3.5 million.

The chain has TRBV5-1 and TRBJ2-1; either TRBD1 or TRBD2 may fit D (6 bases each). The clonotype was recovered from a girl aged 2-10 years in good health. The sequenced material came from blood. CDR3 in amino acids: CASSLTSGGPYNEQFF. The CDR3 bases are TGCGCCAGCAGCTTGACGTCCGGGGGCCCTTACAATGAGCAGTTCTTC.